These T cell receptor beta chains were read from a single sample in a study of T-cell memory formation after mild COVID-19. TCRdb re-called the 5' RACE reads through MiXCR, storing one row per CDR3 protein. This sample has roughly 150,000 distinct CDR3 sequences, with roughly 15% found just once. The specimen was PBMCs or a T cell subset sorted from them (not recorded which). Receptor source: an adult woman who had mild COVID-19 (a few samples of this study predate the infection). Cell type and time point are not known. Each CDR3 is given with its conserved first and last residue. Each record gives: V gene, J gene, D gene, CDR3 protein. D genes are given only for firm matches.

v_gene: TRBV7-8
j_gene: TRBJ2-1
d_gene: -
CDR3aa: CASSLTESSYNEQFF

v_gene: TRBV6-5
j_gene: TRBJ1-2
d_gene: TRBD1
CDR3aa: CASRPQGQGKWDGYTF

v_gene: TRBV24-1
j_gene: TRBJ1-1
d_gene: -
CDR3aa: CATSDAGNTEAFF

v_gene: TRBV24-1
j_gene: TRBJ2-7
d_gene: -
CDR3aa: CATSQGSYEQYF

v_gene: TRBV30
j_gene: TRBJ2-2
d_gene: TRBD2
CDR3aa: CAWSPASGTGELFF

v_gene: TRBV12-3/TRBV12-4
j_gene: TRBJ2-4
d_gene: -
CDR3aa: CASRNRRLAGNIQYF

v_gene: TRBV20-1
j_gene: TRBJ1-5
d_gene: -
CDR3aa: CSARAGTKLKQPQHF

v_gene: TRBV19
j_gene: TRBJ2-5
d_gene: -
CDR3aa: CATKETQYF

v_gene: TRBV12-3/TRBV12-4
j_gene: TRBJ1-2
d_gene: -
CDR3aa: CASSQSDRDYGYTF

v_gene: TRBV7-8
j_gene: TRBJ2-7
d_gene: TRBD1
CDR3aa: CASSPQPGQGFYEQYF

v_gene: TRBV4-2
j_gene: TRBJ2-3
d_gene: -
CDR3aa: CASSNRDSGSGTQYF

v_gene: TRBV5-1
j_gene: TRBJ2-3
d_gene: TRBD2
CDR3aa: CASSSGLAGDTDTQYF

v_gene: TRBV24-1
j_gene: TRBJ1-1
d_gene: TRBD1
CDR3aa: CATSDSRQGFRAFF

v_gene: TRBV27
j_gene: TRBJ2-5
d_gene: TRBD1
CDR3aa: CASSYPTGATGTQYF

v_gene: TRBV10-3
j_gene: TRBJ2-1
d_gene: -
CDR3aa: CATETATGEYNEQFF

v_gene: TRBV7-7
j_gene: TRBJ2-1
d_gene: TRBD1
CDR3aa: CASSPHTDRDDNEQFF

v_gene: TRBV20-1
j_gene: TRBJ1-1
d_gene: TRBD1
CDR3aa: CSAPGQIEAFF

v_gene: TRBV24-1
j_gene: TRBJ2-7
d_gene: -
CDR3aa: CATSDSHRVGLYEQYF

v_gene: TRBV27
j_gene: TRBJ1-5
d_gene: -
CDR3aa: CATAITGTSNQPQHF

v_gene: TRBV12-3/TRBV12-4
j_gene: TRBJ1-2
d_gene: -
CDR3aa: CASSLAGGGYTF

v_gene: TRBV5-1
j_gene: TRBJ2-2
d_gene: -
CDR3aa: CASSLEWGTGELFF

v_gene: TRBV27
j_gene: TRBJ1-2
d_gene: TRBD1
CDR3aa: CASSLRGTGGSQGYTF

v_gene: TRBV12-3/TRBV12-4
j_gene: TRBJ2-3
d_gene: -
CDR3aa: CAIAGGPDTQYF

v_gene: TRBV15
j_gene: TRBJ2-1
d_gene: TRBD2
CDR3aa: CATSPDSGGANNEQFF

v_gene: TRBV19
j_gene: TRBJ1-5
d_gene: -
CDR3aa: CASSIWRVDQPQHF

v_gene: TRBV5-1
j_gene: TRBJ2-5
d_gene: TRBD2
CDR3aa: CASSAAGGTQETQYF

v_gene: TRBV5-4
j_gene: TRBJ1-2
d_gene: -
CDR3aa: CASSLVGVGGYTF

v_gene: TRBV7-2
j_gene: TRBJ1-2
d_gene: TRBD1
CDR3aa: CASSPRGQQRGYTF

v_gene: TRBV19
j_gene: TRBJ2-7
d_gene: -
CDR3aa: CASRDFSTYEQYF